This TCR beta chain appears in the sequencing data of a study of blood T cell repertoires in COVID-19. The overall study: Acute and convalescent COVID-19 samples came from the United States, Italy and Spain.

J gave up 5 bases and V 8 bases, and 1 base lay outside the gene matches. The CDR3 has 11 residues. Germline CDR1 is KGHSH and CDR2 is LQKENI. This clone was detected a few times. Source study methods: Estimates of nucleated cell counts were drawn from the amplification of reference gene primers. Method: immunoSEQ multiplex PCR; TCRdb's copy keeps in-frame clones and lacks some. V and J calls and clone size are copied from that table; D and trimming were computed from the DNA. The repertoire consists of about 240,000 clones, with about 68% occurring once and the leading ten covering around 3.4%. This rearrangement joins TRBV18 to TRBJ2-5; 8 bases map to TRBD2. The sequencing sample was made of peripheral blood. The TCR originated in a woman aged 80 or over with acute or convalescent COVID-19. The CDR3 coding sequence is TGTGCCAGCCGCGGGGGGGAGACCCAGTACTTC. Amino acid sequence: CASRGGETQYF. Full variable domain (rest looked up from reference TRBV18 and TRBJ2-5): NAGVMQNPRHLVRRRGQEARLRCSPMKGHSHVYWYRQLPEEGLKFMVYLQKENIIDESGMPKERFSAEFPKEGPSILRIQQVVRGDSAAYFCASRGGETQYFGPGTRLLVL.